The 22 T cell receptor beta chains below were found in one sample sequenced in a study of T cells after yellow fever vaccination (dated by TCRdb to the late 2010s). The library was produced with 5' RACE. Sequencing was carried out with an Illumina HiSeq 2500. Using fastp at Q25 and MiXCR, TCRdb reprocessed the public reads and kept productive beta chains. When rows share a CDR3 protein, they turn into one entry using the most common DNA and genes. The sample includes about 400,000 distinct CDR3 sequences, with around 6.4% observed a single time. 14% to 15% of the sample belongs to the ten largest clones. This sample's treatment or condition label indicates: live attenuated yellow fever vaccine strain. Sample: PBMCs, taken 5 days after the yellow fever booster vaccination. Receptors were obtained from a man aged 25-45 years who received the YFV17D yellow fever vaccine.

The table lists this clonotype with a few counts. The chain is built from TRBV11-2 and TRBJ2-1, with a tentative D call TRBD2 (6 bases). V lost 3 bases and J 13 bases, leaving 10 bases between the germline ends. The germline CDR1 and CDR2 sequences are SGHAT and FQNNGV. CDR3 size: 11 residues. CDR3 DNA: TGTGCCAGCAGCTTGGGACTGGGACAGTTCTTC. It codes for CASSLGLGQFF.

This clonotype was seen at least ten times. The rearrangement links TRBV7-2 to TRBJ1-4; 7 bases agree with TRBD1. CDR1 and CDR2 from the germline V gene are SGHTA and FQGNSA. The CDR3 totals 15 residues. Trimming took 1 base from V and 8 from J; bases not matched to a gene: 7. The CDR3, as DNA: TGTGCCAGCAGCTTAGTACAGGGGTTACGAGAAAAACTGTTTTTT. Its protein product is CASSLVQGLREKLFF.

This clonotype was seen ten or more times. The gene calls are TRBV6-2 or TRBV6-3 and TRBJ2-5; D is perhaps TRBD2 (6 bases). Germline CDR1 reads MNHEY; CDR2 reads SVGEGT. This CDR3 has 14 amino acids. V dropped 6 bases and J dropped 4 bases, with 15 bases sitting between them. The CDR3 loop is CASRLTSLVETQYF. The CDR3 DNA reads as TGTGCCAGCAGACTGACTAGTTTAGTAGAGACCCAGTACTTC.

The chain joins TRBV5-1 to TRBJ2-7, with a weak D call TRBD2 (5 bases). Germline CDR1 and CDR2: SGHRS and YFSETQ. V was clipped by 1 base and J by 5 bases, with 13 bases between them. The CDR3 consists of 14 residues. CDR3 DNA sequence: TGCGCCAGCAGCTTGAGGCACCCGAGGGACGAGCAGTACTTC. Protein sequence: CASSLRHPRDEQYF.

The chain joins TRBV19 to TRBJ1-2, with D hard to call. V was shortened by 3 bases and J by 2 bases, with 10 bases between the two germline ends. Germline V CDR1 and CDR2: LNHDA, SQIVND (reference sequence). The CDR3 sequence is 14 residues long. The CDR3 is CASSIGSENYGYTF. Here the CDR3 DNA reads TGTGCCAGTAGTATCGGATCAGAAAACTATGGCTACACCTTC.

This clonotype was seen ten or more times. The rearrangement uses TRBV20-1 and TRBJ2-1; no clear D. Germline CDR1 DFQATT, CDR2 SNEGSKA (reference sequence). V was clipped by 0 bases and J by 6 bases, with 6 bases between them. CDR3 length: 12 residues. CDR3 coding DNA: TGCAGTGCTAGAGATTTGGCCAATGAGCAGTTCTTC. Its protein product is CSARDLANEQFF.

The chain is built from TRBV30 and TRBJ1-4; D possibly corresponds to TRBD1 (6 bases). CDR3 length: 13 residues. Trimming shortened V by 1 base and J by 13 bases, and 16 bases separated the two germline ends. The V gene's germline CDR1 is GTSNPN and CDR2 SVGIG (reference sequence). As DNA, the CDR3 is TGTGCCTGGAGTGGGATCAGGGAAGGGGGACTGTTTTTT. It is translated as CAWSGIREGGLFF.

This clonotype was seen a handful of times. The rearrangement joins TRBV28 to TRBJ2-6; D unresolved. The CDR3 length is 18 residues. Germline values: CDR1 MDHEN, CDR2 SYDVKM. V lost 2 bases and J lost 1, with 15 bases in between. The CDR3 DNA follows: TGTGCCAGCAGTTTAAGGACGAAGGTGCGGTCTGGGGCCAACGTCCTGACTTTC. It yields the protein CASSLRTKVRSGANVLTF.

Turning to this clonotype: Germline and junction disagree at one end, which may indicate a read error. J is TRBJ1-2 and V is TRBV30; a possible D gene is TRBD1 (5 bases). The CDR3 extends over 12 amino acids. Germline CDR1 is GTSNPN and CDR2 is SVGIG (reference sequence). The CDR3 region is CGWRGAGYGYTF. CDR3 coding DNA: TGTGGCTGGAGGGGAGCAGGCTATGGCTACACCTTC.

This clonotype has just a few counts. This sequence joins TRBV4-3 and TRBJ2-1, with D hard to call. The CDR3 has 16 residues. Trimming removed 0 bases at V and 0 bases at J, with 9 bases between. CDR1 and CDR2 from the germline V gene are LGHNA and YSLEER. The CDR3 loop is CASSQEAANSYNEQFF. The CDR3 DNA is TGCGCCAGCAGCCAAGAGGCAGCGAACTCCTACAATGAGCAGTTCTTC.

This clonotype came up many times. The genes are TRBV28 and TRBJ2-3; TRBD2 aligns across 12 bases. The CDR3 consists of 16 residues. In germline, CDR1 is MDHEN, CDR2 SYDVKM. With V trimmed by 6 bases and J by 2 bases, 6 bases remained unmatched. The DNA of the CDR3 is TGTGCCAGCAGGCTCGGACTAGCGGGGATCACAGATACGCAGTATTTT. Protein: CASRLGLAGITDTQYF.

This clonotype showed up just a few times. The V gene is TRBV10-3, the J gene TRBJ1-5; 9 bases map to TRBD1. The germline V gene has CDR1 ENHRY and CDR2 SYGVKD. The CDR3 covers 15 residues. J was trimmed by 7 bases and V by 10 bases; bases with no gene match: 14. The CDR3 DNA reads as TGTGCCACCGGACCCCCGGACAGGGGAGGACAGCCCCAGCATTTT. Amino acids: CATGPPDRGGQPQHF.

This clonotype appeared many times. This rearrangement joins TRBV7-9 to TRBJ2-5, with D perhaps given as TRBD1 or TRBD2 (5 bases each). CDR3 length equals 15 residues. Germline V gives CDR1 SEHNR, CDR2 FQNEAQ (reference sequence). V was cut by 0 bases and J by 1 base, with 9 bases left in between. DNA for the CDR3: TGTGCCAGCAGCTTAGCTAGGGACCTCCAAGAGACCCAGTACTTC. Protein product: CASSLARDLQETQYF.

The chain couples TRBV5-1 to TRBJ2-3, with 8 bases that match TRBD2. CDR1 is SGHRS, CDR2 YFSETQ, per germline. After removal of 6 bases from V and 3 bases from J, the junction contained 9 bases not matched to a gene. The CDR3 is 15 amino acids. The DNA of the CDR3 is TGCGCCAGCACCCTCTCGACTAGCGAGACAGATACGCAGTATTTT. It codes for CASTLSTSETDTQYF.

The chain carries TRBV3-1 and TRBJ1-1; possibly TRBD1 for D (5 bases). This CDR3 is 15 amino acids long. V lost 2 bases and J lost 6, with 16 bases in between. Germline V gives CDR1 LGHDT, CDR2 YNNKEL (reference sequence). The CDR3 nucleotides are TGTGCCAGCAGCCAACCCCTTCGGGGCAGATCTGAAGCTTTCTTT. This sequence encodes CASSQPLRGRSEAFF.

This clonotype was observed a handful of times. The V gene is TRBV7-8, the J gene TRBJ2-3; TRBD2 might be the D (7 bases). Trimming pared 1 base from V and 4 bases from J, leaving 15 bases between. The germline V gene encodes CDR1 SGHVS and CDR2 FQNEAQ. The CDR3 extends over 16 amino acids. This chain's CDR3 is CASSLGGGAGADTQYF. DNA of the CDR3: TGTGCCAGCAGCTTAGGAGGGGGGGCGGGGGCAGATACGCAGTATTTT.

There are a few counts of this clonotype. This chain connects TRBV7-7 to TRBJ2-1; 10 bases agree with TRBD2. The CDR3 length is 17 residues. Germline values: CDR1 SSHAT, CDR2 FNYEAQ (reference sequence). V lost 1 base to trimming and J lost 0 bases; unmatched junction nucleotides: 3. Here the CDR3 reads CASSLESGRGSYNEQFF. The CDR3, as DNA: TGTGCCAGCAGCTTAGAAAGCGGGAGGGGCTCCTACAATGAGCAGTTCTTC. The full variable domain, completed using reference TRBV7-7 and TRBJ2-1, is GAGVSQSPRYKVTKRGQDVTLRCDPISSHATLYWYQQALGQGPEFLTYFNYEAQPDKSGLPSDRFSAERPEGSISTLTIQRTEQRDSAMYRCASSLESGRGSYNEQFFGPGTRLTVL.

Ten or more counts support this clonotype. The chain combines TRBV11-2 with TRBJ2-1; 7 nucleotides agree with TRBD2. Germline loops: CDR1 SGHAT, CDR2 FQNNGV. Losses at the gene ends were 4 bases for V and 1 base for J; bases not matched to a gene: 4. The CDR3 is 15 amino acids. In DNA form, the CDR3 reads TGTGCCAGCAGCTCCTCTAGCGGATCCTACAATGAGCAGTTCTTC. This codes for CASSSSSGSYNEQFF. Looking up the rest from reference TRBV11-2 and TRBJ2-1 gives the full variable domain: EAGVAQSPRYKIIEKRQSVAFWCNPISGHATLYWYQQILGQGPKLLIQFQNNGVVDDSQLPKDRFSAERLKGVDSTLKIQPAKLEDSAVYLCASSSSSGSYNEQFFGPGTRLTVL.

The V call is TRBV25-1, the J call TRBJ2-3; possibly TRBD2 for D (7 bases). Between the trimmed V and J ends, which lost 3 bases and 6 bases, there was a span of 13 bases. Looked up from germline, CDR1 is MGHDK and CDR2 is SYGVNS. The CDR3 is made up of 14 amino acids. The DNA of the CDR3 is TGTGCCAGCAGTGAGCGGGGGCCCGTGGATACGCAGTATTTT. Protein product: CASSERGPVDTQYF.

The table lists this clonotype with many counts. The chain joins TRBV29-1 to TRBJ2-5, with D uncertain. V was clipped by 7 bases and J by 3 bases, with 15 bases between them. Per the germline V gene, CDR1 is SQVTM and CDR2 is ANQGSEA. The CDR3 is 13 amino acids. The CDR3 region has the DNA TGCAGCGCGCAAAGAGGTGTGGAAGAGACCCAGTACTTC. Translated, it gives CSAQRGVEETQYF.

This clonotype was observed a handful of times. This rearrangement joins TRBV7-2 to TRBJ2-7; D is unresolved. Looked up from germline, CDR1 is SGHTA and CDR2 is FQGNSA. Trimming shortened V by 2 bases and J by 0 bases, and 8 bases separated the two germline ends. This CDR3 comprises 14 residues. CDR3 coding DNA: TGTGCCAGCAGCTTAAAAGGGAACTCCTACGAGCAGTACTTC. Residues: CASSLKGNSYEQYF.

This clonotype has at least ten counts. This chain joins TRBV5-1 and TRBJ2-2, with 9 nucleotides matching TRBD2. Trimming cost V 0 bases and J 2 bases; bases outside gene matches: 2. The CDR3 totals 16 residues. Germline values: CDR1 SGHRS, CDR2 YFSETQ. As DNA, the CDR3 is TGCGCCAGCAGCTTGGGACTAGCGGAAAACACCGGGGAGCTGTTTTTT. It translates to CASSLGLAENTGELFF. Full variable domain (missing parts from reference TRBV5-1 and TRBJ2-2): KAGVTQTPRYLIKTRGQQVTLSCSPISGHRSVSWYQQTPGQGLQFLFEYFSETQRNKGNFPGRFSGRQFSNSRSEMNVSTLELGDSALYLCASSLGLAENTGELFFGEGSRLTVL.